This T cell receptor beta chain was identified during a study of T cells in Graves' hyperthyroidism and ophthalmopathy. The CDR3 is 16 amino acids. V gave up 6 bases and J gave up 4 bases; unmatched junction bases: 11. RNA transcripts yielded amplified TCR beta CDR3 regions. First-round RT-PCR with HTBI primers amplified the TCR CDR3 region. One entry per CDR3 protein results from TCRdb running MiXCR on the multiplex PCR reads. Here the sample spans roughly 840,000 distinct CDR3 sequences, approximately 40% being singletons. The source material was blood. This rearrangement joins TRBV12-3 or TRBV12-4 to TRBJ1-5, with 8 bases matching TRBD1. The clonotype comes from a man aged 18 to 29 with Graves' hyperthyroidism. CDR3 region: CASSRTGTGGNQPQHF. In DNA form, the CDR3 reads TGTGCCAGCAGCCGGACAGGGACGGGAGGGAATCAGCCCCAGCATTTT.